This entry is about one T cell receptor beta chain. This record comes from a study of blood T cell repertoires in COVID-19. Overall study: In each case, the material was cDNA or gDNA derived from T cells, B-cell-depleted T cells, or PBMCs.

Original methodology: From reference gene primer amplification, estimates of nucleated cell counts were derived. Profiling relied on immunoSEQ multiplex PCR, and the TCRdb table lists in-frame clones only, not all of them. Clone size and the V and J calls come from that table; the DNA yielded D and trimming. This table has 100,000 or so clones, around 85% appearing once. The CDR3 extends over 14 amino acids. Germline V lookup: CDR1 SGHRS, CDR2 YFSETQ. The germline V and J ends were trimmed by 1 base and 3 bases, with 8 bases remaining between them. This clonotype was obtained from a woman aged 60-75 years with acute or convalescent COVID-19. This chain links TRBV5-1 with TRBJ1-5; the D is unclear. Sequencing was performed on peripheral blood. The CDR3 coding sequence is TGCGCCAGCAGCTTGTTCTTGTTCAATCAGCCCCAGCATTTT. This gives the protein CASSLFLFNQPQHF.